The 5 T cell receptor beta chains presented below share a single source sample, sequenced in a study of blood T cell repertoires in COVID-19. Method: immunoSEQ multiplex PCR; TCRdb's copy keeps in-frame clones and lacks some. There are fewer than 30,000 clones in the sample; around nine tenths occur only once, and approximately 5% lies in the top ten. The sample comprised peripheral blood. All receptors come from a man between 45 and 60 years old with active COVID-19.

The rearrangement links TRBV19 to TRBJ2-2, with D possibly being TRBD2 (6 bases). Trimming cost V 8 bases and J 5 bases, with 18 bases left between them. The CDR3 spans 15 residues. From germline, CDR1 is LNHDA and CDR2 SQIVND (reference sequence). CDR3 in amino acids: CASRGTWVRTGELFF. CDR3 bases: TGTGCCAGTCGCGGGACTTGGGTGAGGACCGGGGAGCTGTTTTTT.

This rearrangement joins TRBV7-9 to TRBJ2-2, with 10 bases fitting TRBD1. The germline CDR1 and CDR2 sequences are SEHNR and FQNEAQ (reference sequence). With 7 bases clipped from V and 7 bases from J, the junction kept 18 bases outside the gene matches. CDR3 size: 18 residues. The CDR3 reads CASIRGDRQGATVGELFF. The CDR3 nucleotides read TGTGCCAGCATCCGTGGCGACAGACAGGGGGCTACGGTCGGGGAGCTGTTTTTT.

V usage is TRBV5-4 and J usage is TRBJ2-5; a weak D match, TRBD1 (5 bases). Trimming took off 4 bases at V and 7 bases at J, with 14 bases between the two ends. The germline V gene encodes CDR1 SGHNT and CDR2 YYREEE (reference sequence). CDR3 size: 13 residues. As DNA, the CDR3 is TGTGCCAGCAGCGTGGACGAAAGGGGGACCCAGTACTTC. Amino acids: CASSVDERGTQYF.

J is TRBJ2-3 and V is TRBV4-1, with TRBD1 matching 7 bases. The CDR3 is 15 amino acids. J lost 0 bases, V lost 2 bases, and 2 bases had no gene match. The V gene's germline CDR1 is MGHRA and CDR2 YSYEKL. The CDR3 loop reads CASSQTGQSTDTQYF. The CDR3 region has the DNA TGCGCCAGCAGCCAAACGGGACAGAGCACAGATACGCAGTATTTT.

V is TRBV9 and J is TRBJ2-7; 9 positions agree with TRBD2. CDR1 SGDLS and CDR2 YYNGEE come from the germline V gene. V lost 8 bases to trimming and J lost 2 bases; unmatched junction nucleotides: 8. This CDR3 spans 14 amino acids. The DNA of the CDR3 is TGTGCCAGAGGGTCGCGGGAGGGAACCTACGAGCAGTACTTC. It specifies CARGSREGTYEQYF.